Below are 6 T cell receptor beta chains sequenced from a single sample in a study of T cells after yellow fever vaccination. Via MiXCR, TCRdb re-called the 5' RACE reads, giving one row per CDR3 protein. This table has tens of thousands of distinct CDR3 sequences, about an eighth appearing once. Material: CD8+ T cells not binding an NS4B(214-222) dextramer, sorted from PBMCs, obtained about 21 days after the first yellow fever vaccination. These receptors were collected from a man aged 18 to 35 who received the YFV17D yellow fever vaccine.

This clonotype has only a few counts. This chain links TRBV7-6 with TRBJ2-3; 13 bases fit TRBD2. Looked up from germline, CDR1 is SGHVS and CDR2 is FNYEAQ. The CDR3 spans 17 residues. The J segment lost 2 bases and the V segment lost 3 bases, leaving 5 bases of the junction unmatched. DNA of the CDR3: TGTGCCAGCAGCTTTTTTACTAGCGGGGGGGCCACAGATACGCAGTATTTT. Residues: CASSFFTSGGATDTQYF.

This clonotype appeared a few times. The chain couples TRBV5-1 to TRBJ2-1; TRBD1 is a possible D gene (5 bases). The CDR3 runs 16 residues. Deletions cut 6 bases from V and 0 bases from J, with 16 bases between. Per germline, CDR1 SGHRS and CDR2 YFSETQ. This chain's CDR3 is CASKEQDVSSYNEQFF. The CDR3 nucleotides are TGCGCCAGCAAGGAACAGGACGTGAGCTCCTACAATGAGCAGTTCTTC.

This clonotype was seen a handful of times. This chain links TRBV29-1 with TRBJ2-7; D is undetermined. The germline gives CDR1 SQVTM, CDR2 ANQGSEA. The V gene lost 7 bases and the J gene lost 6 bases, with 19 bases spanning the gap. CDR3 length: 13 amino acids. The CDR3 DNA follows: TGCAGCGCTGCGGTCAAAACGAATGTCGAGCAGTACTTC. Translating it yields CSAAVKTNVEQYF.

This clonotype was counted a single time. This chain connects TRBV11-1 to TRBJ2-5, with 10 bases that match TRBD2. Germline lookup yields CDR1 SGHAT and CDR2 FQDESV (reference sequence). The CDR3 extends over 18 amino acids. V was pared by 5 bases and J by 2 bases, with 14 bases of the junction left unmatched. DNA of the CDR3: TGTGCCAGCAGCAGAAGAGGGCTAGCGGGGGACTCACAAGAGACCCAGTACTTC. Translation: CASSRRGLAGDSQETQYF.

This clonotype was seen only a few times. The rearrangement links TRBV7-2 to TRBJ2-3, with 14 bases lining up with TRBD2. J was trimmed by 6 bases and V by 1 base; bases with no gene match: 9. The CDR3 extends over 18 amino acids. Germline CDR1 reads SGHTA; CDR2 reads FQGNSA. As DNA, the CDR3 is TGTGCCAGCAGCTTAGTCGCGACTAGCGGGGGGGCAACGGATACGCAGTATTTT. Residues: CASSLVATSGGATDTQYF.

This rearrangement joins TRBV27 to TRBJ2-1; 9 bases fit TRBD2. The germline CDR1 and CDR2 sequences are MNHEY and SMNVEV (reference sequence). V was clipped by 6 bases and J by 4 bases; unmatched bases: 10. This CDR3 spans 16 amino acids. The CDR3 spells CASSQQPSGEYNEQFF. The CDR3 DNA reads as TGTGCCAGCAGCCAACAGCCTAGCGGGGAGTACAATGAGCAGTTCTTC.